Sequencing of this T cell receptor (beta chain) was carried out in a study of PD-L1 blockade in urothelial cancer. Study-wide background: The patients had undergone anywhere from 0 to 3 prior chemotherapy regimens.

The repertoire was sequenced with immunoSEQ multiplex PCR; TCRdb's copy has only in-frame clones and lacks some. The sample has fewer than 50,000 clones, around 84% seen once. The CDR3 has 15 residues. The V gene lost 0 bases and the J gene lost 0 bases, with 6 bases spanning the gap. From germline, CDR1 is MNHEY and CDR2 SVGAGI. Time point denoted: pretreatment peripheral blood. The source of this sequence is a man aged 70 or older with urothelial cancer. The chain has TRBV6-5 and TRBJ2-1; maybe TRBD2 (6 bases). Sequenced material: PBMCs, taken around atezolizumab (anti-PD-L1) treatment. The DNA of the CDR3 is TGTGCCAGCAGTTACTCTAGCGGCTCCTACAATGAGCAGTTCTTC. It encodes CASSYSSGSYNEQFF.